This T cell receptor beta chain came from a study of blood T cells in healthy people across ages. Study information: The capture of about one barcoded beta molecule per two T cells was achieved by template switching.

This clonotype was counted a single time. Antigen: not known. Alongside a J-beta primer mix, a sample-barcoded 5' primer served in a second PCR lasting about 7 to 12 cycles. Each cDNA was tagged by a template-switch adaptor containing 12 random nucleotides. Each CDR3 protein is one row after TCRdb ran MiXCR on the 5' RACE reads. Among roughly 800,000 distinct CDR3 sequences listed, 55% to 75% were seen once. General study points: Older age coincided with a roughly linear decline in TCR beta diversity per million T cells.

This receptor was identified in a man aged 25-40 years in good health. The sequenced material came from blood.

The CDR3 bases are TGTGCCAGCAGTTTGGCGAGTGGGATACAGTACTTC. This encodes CASSLASGIQYF. J is TRBJ2-4 and V is TRBV12-3 or TRBV12-4; D is unclear. V gave up 3 bases and J gave up 13 bases, with 13 bases separating them. The CDR3 spans 12 residues.